A selection of T cell receptor beta chains follows, all from one sample in a study of regulatory T cells in long-lasting Graves disease. TCRdb reprocessed the multiplex PCR reads via MiXCR and lists one record per CDR3 protein. The profile covers 550,000 to 650,000 distinct CDR3 sequences, with about 16% appearing a single time and around 12% taken by the ten largest. The same data also went into a second study, on T cells in Graves' hyperthyroidism and ophthalmopathy.

Sequencing used peripheral blood mononuclear cells (PBMCs), obtained at new diagnosis, from a patient treated with antithyroid drugs. These receptors came from a man between 18 and 29 years old with Graves disease. Each CDR3 is given with its conserved first and last residue. D genes are given only for firm matches. Expanded clones get a size class; other rows say once, few or many, or leave the size out.

v_gene: TRBV6-1
d_gene: TRBD1
abundance: many
j_gene: TRBJ1-5
CDR3nt: TGTGCCAGCAGTGCCGCGACAGGGAATTTTTGGAATCAGCCCCAGCATTTT
CDR3aa: CASSAATGNFWNQPQHF

v_gene: TRBV7-3
d_gene: TRBD2
abundance: NA
j_gene: TRBJ2-7
CDR3nt: TGTGCCAGCAGCTTAAGACTAGCGGGAGGGCCGGGGCCAGCCTACGAGCAGTACTTC
CDR3aa: CASSLRLAGGPGPAYEQYF

v_gene: TRBV5-1
d_gene: NA
abundance: many
j_gene: TRBJ2-3
CDR3nt: TGCGCCAGCAGACTGGAGCTTGGTACGCAGTATTTT
CDR3aa: CASRLELGTQYF

v_gene: TRBV28
d_gene: NA
abundance: many
j_gene: TRBJ2-5
CDR3nt: TGTGCCAGCAGTTTCCACGCGGAGACCCAGTACTTC
CDR3aa: CASSFHAETQYF

v_gene: TRBV6-5
d_gene: NA
abundance: NA
j_gene: TRBJ2-5
CDR3nt: TGTGCCAGCAGTTTGGTGGCCCTACAGGGAGAGACCCAGTACTTC
CDR3aa: CASSLVALQGETQYF

v_gene: TRBV29-1
d_gene: NA
abundance: NA
j_gene: TRBJ1-3
CDR3nt: TGCAGCGCCACATCCCACTCTGGAAACACCATATATTTT
CDR3aa: CSATSHSGNTIYF

v_gene: TRBV15
d_gene: NA
abundance: NA
j_gene: TRBJ2-3
CDR3nt: TGTGCCACCAGCAGAGAGTGGCCGGGACGTAGCACAGATACGCAGTATTTT
CDR3aa: CATSREWPGRSTDTQYF

v_gene: TRBV6-5
d_gene: NA
abundance: few
j_gene: TRBJ2-1
CDR3nt: TGTGCCAGCAGTTACTCTGGTGCATCCTACAATGAGCAGTTCTTC
CDR3aa: CASSYSGASYNEQFF

v_gene: TRBV27
d_gene: TRBD2
abundance: NA
j_gene: TRBJ2-1
CDR3nt: TGTGCCAGCAGTTTAGCGGGAGGGCCGGGTAATGAGCAGTTCTTC
CDR3aa: CASSLAGGPGNEQFF

v_gene: TRBV30
d_gene: NA
abundance: many
j_gene: TRBJ2-1
CDR3nt: TGTGCCTGGAGTGTAAAAAATTTCAACAATGAGCAGTTCTTC
CDR3aa: CAWSVKNFNNEQFF

v_gene: TRBV28
d_gene: NA
abundance: NA
j_gene: TRBJ2-7
CDR3nt: TGTGCCAGCAGTTCTGGGGGAACCGCCTACGAGCAGTACTTC
CDR3aa: CASSSGGTAYEQYF

v_gene: TRBV20-1
d_gene: NA
abundance: many
j_gene: TRBJ1-5
CDR3nt: TGCAGTGCTAGGACGGCGGGTCAGCCCCAGCATTTT
CDR3aa: CSARTAGQPQHF

v_gene: TRBV9
d_gene: NA
abundance: many
j_gene: TRBJ2-7
CDR3nt: TGTGCCAGCAGCGTAGGGATTCCACCCATGGGGGAGCAGTACTTC
CDR3aa: CASSVGIPPMGEQYF

v_gene: TRBV30
d_gene: NA
abundance: few
j_gene: TRBJ2-3
CDR3nt: TGTGCCTGGAGTGTATTTAGCGGCACAGATACGCAGTATTTT
CDR3aa: CAWSVFSGTDTQYF

v_gene: TRBV9
d_gene: TRBD1
abundance: NA
j_gene: TRBJ1-5
CDR3nt: TGTGCCAGCAGCGTAGGGGGGACAGGGTCGGGGCCCCAGCATTTT
CDR3aa: CASSVGGTGSGPQHF

v_gene: TRBV11-3
d_gene: NA
abundance: many
j_gene: TRBJ2-1
CDR3nt: TGTGCCAGCAGCCCCTCACTGGCGGGGAGCTACAATGAGCAGTTCTTC
CDR3aa: CASSPSLAGSYNEQFF

v_gene: TRBV12-3/TRBV12-4
d_gene: NA
abundance: many
j_gene: TRBJ1-2
CDR3nt: TGTGCCAGCAGTGGGTTTACGGGGCTCGGCTATGGCTACACCTTC
CDR3aa: CASSGFTGLGYGYTF

v_gene: TRBV7-3
d_gene: NA
abundance: many
j_gene: TRBJ2-7
CDR3nt: TGTGCCAGCAGCCAACAATTCGGAAGTGAGCAGTACTTC
CDR3aa: CASSQQFGSEQYF

v_gene: TRBV7-9
d_gene: NA
abundance: few
j_gene: TRBJ1-3
CDR3nt: TGTGCCAGCAGCTTAGTCAGGACAGGAAACACCATATATTTT
CDR3aa: CASSLVRTGNTIYF

v_gene: TRBV10-2
d_gene: NA
abundance: few
j_gene: TRBJ1-3
CDR3nt: TGCGCCAGCAGCGATACAGGGAGCTCTGGAAACACCATATATTTT
CDR3aa: CASSDTGSSGNTIYF